These 17 T cell receptor beta chains came from one sample sequenced in a study of blood T cells in healthy people across ages. A J-beta primer mix and a sample-barcoded 5' primer were used in a second PCR of about 7 to 12 cycles. TCRdb redid the calling of the 5' RACE reads with MiXCR, one entry per CDR3 protein. The sample holds fewer than 2,000,000 distinct CDR3 sequences; around 40% are singletons and the top ten take 20% to 25%. The sequenced sample consisted of blood. These receptors originate from a human donor in good health.

The chain joins TRBV7-2 to TRBJ1-2; perhaps TRBD1 as D (5 bases). From germline, CDR1 is SGHTA and CDR2 FQGNSA. CDR3 size: 17 residues. The V end was cut by 7 bases, the J end by 5 bases, with 26 bases between. The DNA of the CDR3 is TGTGCCAGCACCTGGGGGTCGTTTGACCGGGTGAGATATGGCTACACCTTC. Translating gives CASTWGSFDRVRYGYTF.

In this sample, this clonotype turned up a few times. The gene calls are TRBV7-6 and TRBJ1-2; tentatively, D is TRBD1 (5 bases). V was trimmed by 1 base and J by 2 bases, leaving 11 bases between them. Germline V gene sequence: CDR1 SGHVS, CDR2 FNYEAQ. This CDR3 region has 15 residues. The CDR3 DNA sequence: TGTGCCAGCAGCTTAGATCAGGGAGGCAACTATGGCTACACCTTC. Its translation is CASSLDQGGNYGYTF.

The chain uses TRBV24-1 and TRBJ1-2; 7 nucleotides agree with TRBD1. The germline V gene has CDR1 KGHDR and CDR2 SFDVKD. CDR3 length: 14 residues. Trimming at V came to 3 bases and at J to 6 bases, leaving 6 bases not matched to a gene. In DNA, the CDR3 is TGTGCCACCAGTGATCGTGGACAGGTCGATGGCTACACCTTC. It specifies CATSDRGQVDGYTF.

The chain is built from TRBV7-3 and TRBJ1-1; possibly TRBD1 for D (5 bases). V gave up 4 bases and J gave up 5 bases, with 17 bases separating them. CDR3 length: 15 residues. Germline CDR1 and CDR2: SGHTA and FQGTGA. In DNA, the CDR3 is TGTGCCAGCAGCTCCCAGGGTGGAGGGAAGACTGAAGCTTTCTTT. The encoded protein is CASSSQGGGKTEAFF.

This clonotype has a single count. The rearrangement joins TRBV27 to TRBJ1-2; the D gene is possibly TRBD1 (5 bases). V dropped 5 bases and J dropped 2 bases, with 18 bases sitting between them. CDR3 length: 16 residues. Germline loops: CDR1 MNHEY, CDR2 SMNVEV (reference sequence). The CDR3: CASSPKFRVWNYGYTF. The CDR3 DNA reads TGTGCCAGCAGTCCTAAATTCAGGGTGTGGAACTATGGCTACACCTTC.

The chain combines TRBV10-3 with TRBJ2-2, with D tentatively TRBD1 (5 bases). The CDR3 loop spans 16 amino acids. Per germline, CDR1 ENHRY and CDR2 SYGVKD. The ends were cut back, 11 bases at V and 1 base at J, with 20 bases in the middle. The CDR3 spells CAFQPSQGRNTGELFF. DNA for the CDR3: TGTGCCTTCCAACCGAGTCAGGGTAGGAACACCGGGGAGCTGTTTTTT.

The chain carries TRBV29-1 and TRBJ1-2; D gene ambiguous. There are 12 residues in the CDR3. CDR1 and CDR2 (germline): SQVTM, ANQGSEA. V was trimmed by 7 bases and J by 9 bases, leaving 18 bases between them. CDR3 loop: CSGEDLLSRYTF. CDR3 nucleotide sequence: TGCAGCGGAGAGGACTTGTTGAGTCGCTACACCTTC.

The chain couples TRBV20-1 to TRBJ2-5, with D possibly being TRBD1 or TRBD2 (7 bases each). Germline lookup yields CDR1 DFQATT and CDR2 SNEGSKA (reference sequence). Trimming shortened V by 0 bases and J by 4 bases, and 15 bases separated the two germline ends. This CDR3 is 15 amino acids long. This CDR3 reads CSARDPGRGRETQYF. The CDR3 DNA is TGCAGTGCTAGAGACCCTGGGAGGGGGCGAGAGACCCAGTACTTC.

The CDR3 bases are TGTGCCAGCAGCTTCGGGATTCAAGAGGCCCAGTACTTC. It translates to CASSFGIQEAQYF. The chain combines TRBV7-2 with TRBJ2-7, with a weak D call TRBD2 (5 bases). Germline loops: CDR1 SGHTA, CDR2 FQGNSA. This CDR3 region has 13 residues. V was trimmed by 3 bases and J by 10 bases, leaving 16 bases between them.

This chain links TRBV5-1 with TRBJ1-2, with a tentative D call TRBD1 (6 bases). Germline CDR1 and CDR2: SGHRS and YFSETQ. The V gene lost 1 base and the J gene lost 4 bases, with 11 bases spanning the gap. The CDR3 length is 14 residues. Here the CDR3 reads CASSLRDISYGYTF. CDR3 in DNA: TGCGCCAGCAGCTTGAGGGACATCAGCTATGGCTACACCTTC.

The rearrangement joins TRBV12-3 or TRBV12-4 to TRBJ2-4; 14 bases are a match to TRBD2. This CDR3 has 21 residues. After removal of 5 bases from V and 1 base from J, the junction contained 16 bases not matched to a gene. CDR3 sequence reads: CASSPGTSGGSPCGAKNIQYF. As DNA, the CDR3 is TGTGCCAGCAGTCCCGGGACTAGCGGGGGCAGTCCGTGCGGGGCCAAAAACATTCAGTACTTC.

The chain couples TRBV9 to TRBJ1-2; a weak D match, TRBD1 (6 bases). This CDR3 is built from 13 residues. The V gene's germline CDR1 is SGDLS and CDR2 YYNGEE. Trimming pared 0 bases from V and 12 bases from J, leaving 15 bases between. The CDR3 nucleotides read TGTGCCAGCAGCGTAGCAGGGACAAGGGTCCACACCTTC. Translated: CASSVAGTRVHTF.

The chain is built from TRBV12-3 or TRBV12-4 and TRBJ2-4; 7 nucleotides match TRBD1. The J call may be faulty, since TRBJ2-7 better matches the DNA end. This CDR3 region has 13 residues. CDR3 nucleotide sequence: TGTGCCAGTAGTCCACAGGGGAACCACGAGCAGTACTTC. This codes for CASSPQGNHEQYF.

The J gene is TRBJ1-2, the V gene TRBV29-1; D remains ambiguous. The CDR3 spans 12 residues. V gave up 5 bases and J gave up 4 bases, with 11 bases separating them. Germline V gives CDR1 SQVTM, CDR2 ANQGSEA. CDR3 amino acids: CSVSEGIYGYTF. CDR3 nucleotides: TGCAGCGTTTCAGAAGGGATCTATGGCTACACCTTC. Based on the CDR3 plus reference TRBV29-1 and TRBJ1-2, the full variable domain is SAVISQKPSRDICQRGTSLTIQCQVDSQVTMMFWYRQQPGQSLTLIATANQGSEATYESGFVIDKFPISRPNLTFSTLTVSNMSPEDSSIYLCSVSEGIYGYTFGSGTRLTVV.

The rearrangement uses TRBV29-1 and TRBJ2-3; D is perhaps TRBD1 (5 bases). Germline assignment: CDR1 SQVTM and CDR2 ANQGSEA. This CDR3 comprises 16 residues. The V gene lost 0 bases and the J gene lost 4 bases, with 17 bases spanning the gap. The CDR3 region is CSVEDSYRLLPDTQYF. CDR3 bases: TGCAGCGTTGAAGATTCGTACAGGCTCCTTCCAGATACGCAGTATTTT.

The chain joins TRBV12-3 or TRBV12-4 to TRBJ1-1; tentative D call: TRBD1 (5 bases). The CDR3 covers 13 residues. V was clipped by 3 bases and J by 5 bases, with 10 bases between them. CDR3 bases: TGTGCCAGCAGTTTTGGGGCCGAGACTGAAGCTTTCTTT. Encoded protein: CASSFGAETEAFF.

This clonotype was picked up one time. The CDR3 nucleotides are TGTGCCAGCAGCTTAGTTATGGGAACTTCCTACAATGAGCAGTACTTC. It encodes CASSLVMGTSYNEQYF. The chain recombines TRBV7-6 with TRBJ2-1, with unresolved D. Judging by the DNA end, TRBJ2-7 fits better; the J call may be wrong. This CDR3 has 16 residues. Per the germline V gene, CDR1 is SGHVS and CDR2 is FNYEAQ.